The source of this T cell receptor beta chain is a study of CD8+ T cells in alopecia areata. Treatment specified: oral pan-JAK inhibitor, 5-10 mg twice daily. The V gene lost 4 bases and the J gene lost 5 bases, with 23 bases spanning the gap. Germline V lookup: CDR1 MNHEY, CDR2 SMNVEV (reference sequence). The CDR3 spans 17 residues. In each case, RNA was isolated and then reverse transcribed into cDNA as the sequencing template. Assay used: immunoSEQ multiplex PCR; TCRdb lists only in-frame clones, some missing. This sample has approximately 210,000 clones, with more than 60% found just once. The clonotype originates from a human donor with alopecia areata. The chain is built from TRBV27 and TRBJ1-1; D unresolved. The material sequenced was CD4+ T cells sorted from blood, taken between weeks 44 and 45, from a patient treated with tofacitinib. CDR3 protein: CASSWRDRPLAGTEAFF. CDR3 in DNA: TGTGCCAGCAGTTGGAGAGACCGACCTCTTGCCGGGACTGAAGCTTTCTTT.